This is a list of T cell receptor beta chains from one sample in a study of PD-L1 blockade in urothelial cancer. Sequenced by immunoSEQ multiplex PCR; TCRdb stores in-frame clones only, minus some. The sample includes around 100,000 clones, roughly 90% of them seen just once. The source was PBMCs, collected around atezolizumab (anti-PD-L1) treatment. The receptors were sampled from a man aged 55 to 69 with urothelial cancer. CDR3s include the opening cysteine and the closing phenylalanine or tryptophan. Each record gives: CDR3 protein, CDR3 DNA, D gene, J gene, V gene, clone size. A D gene is named only where the DNA matches it firmly. A row's size may be missing; if present it is once, few, many or a size class.

CDR3aa: CASSLGGLSSYEQYF
CDR3nt: TGCGCCAGCAGCTTGGGCGGCTTAAGCTCCTACGAGCAGTACTTC
d_gene: .
j_gene: TRBJ2-7
v_gene: TRBV5-1
abundance: .

CDR3aa: CASSSGDPYNEQFF
CDR3nt: TGTGCCTCTAGCTCGGGGGACCCCTACAATGAGCAGTTCTTC
d_gene: .
j_gene: TRBJ2-1
v_gene: TRBV11-3
abundance: .

CDR3aa: CASSRRSNQPQHF
CDR3nt: TGTGCCAGCAGCCGGCGGTCCAATCAGCCCCAGCATTTT
d_gene: .
j_gene: TRBJ1-5
v_gene: TRBV16
abundance: .

CDR3aa: CASRLGGQGDTEAFF
CDR3nt: TGTGCCAGCAGGCTAGGTGGACAGGGGGACACTGAAGCTTTCTTT
d_gene: TRBD1
j_gene: TRBJ1-1
v_gene: TRBV6-1
abundance: .

CDR3aa: CASSRGQGRGEQYF
CDR3nt: TGTGCCAGCAGCCGGGGACAGGGAAGGGGCGAGCAGTACTTC
d_gene: TRBD1
j_gene: TRBJ2-7
v_gene: TRBV5-4
abundance: once

CDR3aa: CASSRTGVGYEQYF
CDR3nt: TGTGCCAGCAGCCGCACAGGGGTGGGTTACGAGCAGTACTTC
d_gene: TRBD1
j_gene: TRBJ2-7
v_gene: TRBV5-6
abundance: .

CDR3aa: CASSLASAGVGYEQYF
CDR3nt: TGTGCCAGCAGCTTGGCGTCTGCGGGAGTCGGTTACGAGCAGTATTTC
d_gene: TRBD2
j_gene: TRBJ2-7
v_gene: TRBV5-6
abundance: once

CDR3aa: CASSLRRGRKWYEQYF
CDR3nt: TGTGCCAGCAGCTTAAGACGGGGAAGGAAGTGGTACGAGCAGTACTTC
d_gene: .
j_gene: TRBJ2-7
v_gene: TRBV7-2
abundance: .

CDR3aa: CASSYLAYPPETQYF
CDR3nt: TGTGCCAGCAGTTACCTGGCATACCCCCCCGAGACCCAGTACTTC
d_gene: .
j_gene: TRBJ2-5
v_gene: TRBV6-5
abundance: .

CDR3aa: CASSIATGGAVQPQHF
CDR3nt: TGTGCCAGTAGTATAGCCACAGGGGGCGCGGTTCAGCCCCAGCATTTT
d_gene: TRBD1
j_gene: TRBJ1-5
v_gene: TRBV19
abundance: .

CDR3aa: CASSPLQGADGNTIYF
CDR3nt: TGTGCCAGCTCACCGCTACAGGGGGCGGACGGAAACACCATATATTTT
d_gene: TRBD1
j_gene: TRBJ1-3
v_gene: TRBV18
abundance: .

CDR3aa: CAWSEQGDGYTF
CDR3nt: TGTGCCTGGAGTGAGCAGGGGGATGGCTACACCTTC
d_gene: TRBD1
j_gene: TRBJ1-2
v_gene: TRBV30
abundance: .

CDR3aa: CASSLEPGSETQYF
CDR3nt: TGCGCCAGCAGCTTGGAACCGGGGTCAGAGACCCAGTACTTC
d_gene: .
j_gene: TRBJ2-5
v_gene: TRBV5-1
abundance: .

CDR3aa: CASSLEGLSSYNEQFF
CDR3nt: TGTGCCAGCAGTCTAGAGGGACTAAGCTCCTACAATGAGCAGTTCTTC
d_gene: TRBD2
j_gene: TRBJ2-1
v_gene: TRBV2
abundance: .

CDR3aa: CAWRKRGDTQYF
CDR3nt: TGTGCCTGGAGGAAGCGGGGAGATACGCAGTATTTT
d_gene: TRBD2
j_gene: TRBJ2-3
v_gene: TRBV30
abundance: .

CDR3aa: CASSYQRTGTGEQYF
CDR3nt: TGTGCCAGCAGCTACCAAAGGACAGGGACGGGAGAGCAGTACTTC
d_gene: TRBD1
j_gene: TRBJ2-7
v_gene: TRBV5-4
abundance: .

CDR3aa: CASSFPPRGRSTEAFF
CDR3nt: TGTGCCAGCAGCTTCCCCCCCAGGGGGCGCTCCACTGAAGCTTTCTTT
d_gene: TRBD1
j_gene: TRBJ1-1
v_gene: TRBV5-4
abundance: .

CDR3aa: CASSQVGDNFLSNTGELFF
CDR3nt: TGTGCCAGCAGCCAAGTGGGGGACAACTTCTTGTCCAACACCGGGGAGCTGTTTTTT
d_gene: .
j_gene: TRBJ2-2
v_gene: TRBV14
abundance: .

CDR3aa: CASSLVSSGRELFF
CDR3nt: TGTGCCAGCAGCTTAGTATCGAGCGGGAGGGAGCTGTTTTTT
d_gene: TRBD2
j_gene: TRBJ2-2
v_gene: TRBV7-9
abundance: .

CDR3aa: CASSSSSKKDSYEQYF
CDR3nt: TGTGCCAGCAGCTCATCATCTAAAAAGGACAGCTACGAGCAGTACTTC
d_gene: .
j_gene: TRBJ2-7
v_gene: TRBV7-6
abundance: .

CDR3aa: CASSFGTAKETQYF
CDR3nt: TGTGCCAGCAGCTTCGGGACAGCCAAGGAGACCCAGTACTTC
d_gene: TRBD1
j_gene: TRBJ2-5
v_gene: TRBV7-2
abundance: .

CDR3aa: CASSRGGSNEKLFF
CDR3nt: TGTGCCAGCAGTCGGGGGGGGTCTAATGAAAAACTGTTTTTT
d_gene: .
j_gene: TRBJ1-4
v_gene: TRBV28
abundance: .

CDR3aa: CASSVDQLAVETQYF
CDR3nt: TGTGCCAGCAGCGTAGATCAACTAGCTGTTGAGACCCAGTACTTC
d_gene: .
j_gene: TRBJ2-5
v_gene: TRBV9
abundance: .

CDR3aa: CSVRGTGSGKLAKNIQYF
CDR3nt: TGCAGCGTCAGAGGGACAGGGTCGGGAAAGCTCGCCAAAAACATTCAGTACTTC
d_gene: TRBD1
j_gene: TRBJ2-4
v_gene: TRBV29-1
abundance: .

CDR3aa: CASSQGAGTEAFF
CDR3nt: TGTGCCAGTAGTCAGGGGGCTGGTACTGAAGCTTTCTTT
d_gene: TRBD1
j_gene: TRBJ1-1
v_gene: TRBV19
abundance: .

CDR3aa: CASSLGGRRTGELFF
CDR3nt: TGCGCCAGCAGCTTGGGGGGGCGGAGAACCGGGGAGCTGTTTTTT
d_gene: .
j_gene: TRBJ2-2
v_gene: TRBV5-1
abundance: .

CDR3aa: CASRNDRGYEAFF
CDR3nt: TGTGCCAGCAGGAACGACAGGGGATATGAAGCTTTCTTT
d_gene: TRBD1
j_gene: TRBJ1-1
v_gene: TRBV25-1
abundance: .

CDR3aa: CASTPGGTYNEQFF
CDR3nt: TGCGCCAGCACCCCTGGCGGGACCTACAATGAGCAGTTCTTC
d_gene: .
j_gene: TRBJ2-1
v_gene: TRBV5-1
abundance: .

CDR3aa: CSAASGGTDTQYF
CDR3nt: TGCAGCGCCGCTAGCGGGGGCACAGATACGCAGTATTTT
d_gene: TRBD2
j_gene: TRBJ2-3
v_gene: TRBV29-1
abundance: once

CDR3aa: CASSPTGDGYTF
CDR3nt: TGTGCCAGCAGCCCGACAGGGGACGGCTACACCTTC
d_gene: TRBD1
j_gene: TRBJ1-2
v_gene: TRBV7-9
abundance: .

CDR3aa: CASSLDGVGNTEAFF
CDR3nt: TGTGCCAGCAGTCTCGACGGGGTAGGGAACACTGAAGCTTTCTTT
d_gene: .
j_gene: TRBJ1-1
v_gene: TRBV2
abundance: .

CDR3aa: CASSVGPSGSADTQYF
CDR3nt: TGTGCCAGCAGCGTAGGTCCTAGCGGGAGTGCAGATACGCAGTATTTT
d_gene: TRBD2
j_gene: TRBJ2-3
v_gene: TRBV9
abundance: .

CDR3aa: CASSPRLRDIQTQYF
CDR3nt: TGTGCCAGCAGCCCTCGGCTCAGGGATATTCAGACCCAGTACTTC
d_gene: .
j_gene: TRBJ2-5
v_gene: TRBV11-2
abundance: .

CDR3aa: CASRPSGGNTEAFF
CDR3nt: TGTGCCAGCAGGCCTTCGGGGGGTAACACTGAAGCTTTCTTT
d_gene: .
j_gene: TRBJ1-1
v_gene: TRBV6-5
abundance: .

CDR3aa: CASSLLQGNTEAFF
CDR3nt: TGTGCCAGCAGCTTACTACAGGGGAACACTGAAGCTTTCTTT
d_gene: .
j_gene: TRBJ1-1
v_gene: TRBV7-9
abundance: once

CDR3aa: CASSLEWAGIYGYTF
CDR3nt: TGTGCCAGCAGCTTAGAATGGGCAGGGATCTATGGCTACACCTTC
d_gene: .
j_gene: TRBJ1-2
v_gene: TRBV7-2
abundance: .

CDR3aa: CASSTPGGSYEQYF
CDR3nt: TGTGCCAGCAGCACCCCAGGTGGCTCCTACGAGCAGTACTTC
d_gene: .
j_gene: TRBJ2-7
v_gene: TRBV5-5
abundance: .

CDR3aa: CASSLGVLRETQYF
CDR3nt: TGTGCCAGCAGCTTGGGAGTACTGAGGGAGACCCAGTACTTC
d_gene: .
j_gene: TRBJ2-5
v_gene: TRBV5-5
abundance: .

CDR3aa: CATGGASGFTDTQYF
CDR3nt: TGTGCCACGGGGGGGGCTAGCGGATTCACAGATACGCAGTATTTT
d_gene: TRBD2
j_gene: TRBJ2-3
v_gene: TRBV19
abundance: .

CDR3aa: CASSLDSRSSTDTQYF
CDR3nt: TGTGCCAGCAGCTTGGACAGTCGTTCTAGCACAGATACGCAGTATTTT
d_gene: .
j_gene: TRBJ2-3
v_gene: TRBV5-5
abundance: .

CDR3aa: CASSQAASGKYDEQFF
CDR3nt: TGCGCCAGCAGCCAAGCAGCTAGCGGGAAATACGATGAGCAGTTCTTC
d_gene: TRBD2
j_gene: TRBJ2-1
v_gene: TRBV4-1
abundance: once